Below are 24 T cell receptor beta chains sequenced from a single sample in a study of blood T cell repertoires in COVID-19. TCRdb's copy holds only in-frame clones and misses some; the assay was immunoSEQ multiplex PCR. This table holds 80,000 to 90,000 clones, around 80% found once. Sequenced sample: peripheral blood. The receptor source for this set is a man between 65 and 85 years old with acute or convalescent COVID-19.

The V call is TRBV15, the J call TRBJ1-4; TRBD1 matches at 7 bases. The CDR3 runs 17 residues. Trimming removed 3 bases from V and 0 bases from J; junction bases left unmatched: 7. The germline V gene encodes CDR1 LNHNV and CDR2 YYDKDF (reference sequence). The CDR3 coding sequence is TGTGCCACCAGCAGTGGGGACAGCCTATCAACTAATGAAAAACTGTTTTTT. Residues: CATSSGDSLSTNEKLFF.

J is TRBJ2-2 and V is TRBV7-2; the D gene is possibly TRBD2 (5 bases). The CDR3 length is 15 residues. Germline values: CDR1 SGHTA, CDR2 FQGNSA. V dropped 4 bases and J dropped 2 bases, with 11 bases sitting between them. The CDR3 sequence: CASSWRALNTGELFF. The CDR3 region has the DNA TGTGCCAGCAGCTGGCGGGCTCTAAACACCGGGGAGCTGTTTTTT.

This clone was detected once. J is TRBJ2-1 and V is TRBV5-1, with D perhaps matching TRBD2 (6 bases). Germline V gene lookup returns CDR1 SGHRS and CDR2 YFSETQ. The V end lost 4 bases, the J end lost 0 bases, and 11 bases lay between the germline ends. The CDR3 loop spans 15 amino acids. The CDR3 region has the DNA TGCGCCAGCAGCCGGACTACAACCTCCTACAATGAGCAGTTCTTC. It translates to CASSRTTTSYNEQFF. Drawing the rest from reference TRBV5-1 and TRBJ2-1, the complete variable domain is KAGVTQTPRYLIKTRGQQVTLSCSPISGHRSVSWYQQTPGQGLQFLFEYFSETQRNKGNFPGRFSGRQFSNSRSEMNVSTLELGDSALYLCASSRTTTSYNEQFFGPGTRLTVL.

A remark on this clone: This same CDR3 is encoded by further DNA sequences in the sample. This sequence joins TRBV5-1 and TRBJ1-1; 8 nucleotides align to TRBD1. From germline, CDR1 is SGHRS and CDR2 YFSETQ. CDR3 length: 14 residues. The ends lost 4 bases at V and 5 bases at J; junction bases unmatched: 7. The chain's CDR3 is CASSDTGGTTEAFF. Written as DNA, the CDR3 is TGCGCCAGCAGCGACACAGGGGGGACTACTGAAGCTTTCTTT.

The chain is built from TRBV10-1 and TRBJ2-2; tentatively, D is TRBD2 (5 bases). V was shortened by 2 bases and J by 7 bases, with 8 bases between the two germline ends. Germline V gene data show CDR1 as WNHNN and CDR2 as SYGVQD (reference sequence). The CDR3 contains 13 residues. The CDR3 reads CASSEEGVGELFF. As DNA, the CDR3 is TGCGCCAGCAGTGAGGAGGGTGTCGGGGAGCTGTTTTTT.

V is TRBV28 and J is TRBJ1-5; 7 positions match TRBD1. V was pared by 2 bases and J by 0 bases, with 16 bases of the junction left unmatched. CDR1 is MDHEN, CDR2 SYDVKM, per germline. This CDR3 comprises 20 residues. CDR3 nucleotide sequence: TGTGCCAGCAGTTTAGTTCTTTGGACAGGAACGAGATATAGCAATCAGCCCCAGCATTTT. Its protein product is CASSLVLWTGTRYSNQPQHF.

The chain has TRBV2 and TRBJ1-6; perhaps TRBD1 as D (5 bases). The CDR3 consists of 14 residues. Between the trimmed V and J ends, which lost 6 bases and 9 bases, there was a span of 15 bases. Germline V lookup: CDR1 SNHLY, CDR2 FYNNEI. CDR3 protein: CASRGDGRSSPLHF. In nucleotides, the CDR3 is TGTGCCAGCAGAGGGGATGGTAGGAGTTCACCCCTCCACTTT.

This clone has only one observation. The genes are TRBV3-1 (or the pseudogene TRBV3-2) and TRBJ1-6, with D maybe TRBD1 (5 bases). The CDR3 runs to 15 residues. V lost 1 base to trimming and J lost 8 bases, with 12 bases between them. Germline-derived CDR1 and CDR2 are LGHDT and YNNKEL (reference sequence). Here the CDR3 DNA reads TGTGCCAGCAGCCAAGTCAGGGCGAGGCATTCACCCCTCCACTTT. Translated: CASSQVRARHSPLHF.

V is TRBV7-9 and J is TRBJ2-3; tentatively, D is TRBD2 (6 bases). From germline, CDR1 is SEHNR and CDR2 FQNEAQ (reference sequence). Trimming cost V 1 base and J 1 base, with 12 bases left between them. The CDR3 extends over 16 amino acids. Here the CDR3 reads CASSLEAGKGTDTQYF. The CDR3 nucleotides read TGTGCCAGCAGCTTAGAGGCGGGGAAGGGCACAGATACGCAGTATTTT.

V gene TRBV2 combines with J gene TRBJ1-1; TRBD1 matches 7 bases. V shed 0 bases and J 3 bases; nucleotides not matched to a gene: 4. This CDR3 has 15 amino acids. The V gene's germline CDR1 is SNHLY and CDR2 FYNNEI. The CDR3 reads CASSEARQGDTEAFF. The CDR3, as DNA: TGTGCCAGCAGTGAAGCGCGGCAGGGGGACACTGAAGCTTTCTTT.

This chain joins TRBV5-6 and TRBJ1-1; 8 bases are a match to TRBD1. Germline V CDR1 and CDR2: SGHDT, YYEEEE. V lost 0 bases to trimming and J lost 1 base; unmatched junction nucleotides: 5. The CDR3 is 16 amino acids. DNA for the CDR3: TGTGCCAGCAGCTTGGGAACAGGGGGATCGAACACTGAAGCTTTCTTT. Amino acids: CASSLGTGGSNTEAFF. The full variable domain, in which reference TRBV5-6 and TRBJ1-1 provide the parts outside the CDR3, is DAGVTQSPTHLIKTRGQQVTLRCSPKSGHDTVSWYQQALGQGPQFIFQYYEEEERQRGNFPDRFSGHQFPNYSSELNVNALLLGDSALYLCASSLGTGGSNTEAFFGQGTRLTVV.

This sequence joins TRBV18 and TRBJ1-4; D is undetermined. V dropped 2 bases and J dropped 0 bases, with 10 bases sitting between them. Germline values: CDR1 KGHSH, CDR2 LQKENI. The CDR3 sequence is 16 residues long. CDR3 sequence (DNA): TGTGCCAGCTCACCATTAGCCATTGCAACTAATGAAAAACTGTTTTTT. Its protein product is CASSPLAIATNEKLFF.

The rearrangement links TRBV5-1 to TRBJ2-2, with 9 bases aligning to TRBD2. Germline V gene sequence: CDR1 SGHRS, CDR2 YFSETQ. The CDR3 spans 14 residues. The V and J ends lost 7 bases and 4 bases, in that order; junction bases with no gene match: 5. For the CDR3, the DNA is TGCGCCAGCTCAGGACTAGCGAGCACCGGGGAGCTGTTTTTT. Its protein product is CASSGLASTGELFF.

The chain has TRBV27 and TRBJ2-1; TRBD2 matches 7 bases. CDR1 is MNHEY and CDR2 is SMNVEV in the germline V gene (reference sequence). The CDR3 totals 15 residues. The trim removed 8 bases at V and 0 bases at J, leaving 7 bases unmatched. As DNA, the CDR3 is TGTGCCAGCTCCGAAGCGGGGAGCTCCTACAATGAGCAGTTCTTC. Amino acid sequence: CASSEAGSSYNEQFF.

V and J are TRBV10-2 and TRBJ1-1, with 7 bases fitting TRBD1. This CDR3 contains 14 residues. Looked up from germline, CDR1 is WSHSY and CDR2 is SAAADI. V shed 6 bases and J 3 bases; nucleotides not matched to a gene: 7. In DNA form, the CDR3 reads TGCGCCAGCAGATTGACAGGGCTCTACACTGAAGCTTTCTTT. Protein product: CASRLTGLYTEAFF.

This clone was seen a single time. This chain uses TRBV5-6 with TRBJ2-6; 7 bases are shared with TRBD2. This CDR3 is built from 17 residues. The trim removed 1 base at V and 0 bases at J, leaving 4 bases unmatched. CDR1 is SGHDT, CDR2 YYEEEE, per germline. CDR3 coding DNA: TGTGCCAGCAGCTTGAGAGGGAGGGCCTCTGGGGCCAACGTCCTGACTTTC. It specifies CASSLRGRASGANVLTF.

This clone was counted a single time. The V gene is TRBV10-2, the J gene TRBJ2-7, with a tentative D call TRBD2 (5 bases). In germline, CDR1 is WSHSY, CDR2 SAAADI. The CDR3 is 16 residues long. Trimming pared 0 bases from V and 0 bases from J, leaving 12 bases between. The CDR3 DNA is TGCGCCAGCAGTGAGTCGTGGAGGACCAGCTCCTACGAGCAGTACTTC. It yields the protein CASSESWRTSSYEQYF.

The rearrangement joins TRBV7-2 to TRBJ1-4; 9 bases line up with TRBD1. The CDR3 sequence is 14 residues long. Per germline, CDR1 SGHTA and CDR2 FQGNSA. The trim removed 5 bases at V and 8 bases at J, leaving 6 bases unmatched. CDR3 residues: CASSATGGTEKLFF. The CDR3 DNA sequence: TGTGCCAGCAGCGCTACAGGGGGCACAGAAAAACTGTTTTTT.

This clone was seen just once. The chain uses TRBV12-3 or TRBV12-4 and TRBJ2-7, with D perhaps matching TRBD1 (6 bases). V was clipped by 8 bases and J by 3 bases, with 8 bases between them. The CDR3 extends over 11 amino acids. For the CDR3, the DNA is TGTGCCAGCGGGGGCCACTACGAGCAGTACTTC. Protein sequence: CASGGHYEQYF.

The chain carries TRBV5-1 and TRBJ2-7, with 7 nucleotides matching TRBD1. CDR1 is SGHRS, CDR2 YFSETQ, per germline. The CDR3 extends over 13 amino acids. The V and J ends lost 1 base and 2 bases, in that order; junction bases with no gene match: 0. The CDR3: CASSLTGAYEQYF. The CDR3 bases are TGCGCCAGCAGCTTGACAGGGGCCTACGAGCAGTACTTC.

This rearrangement joins TRBV9 to TRBJ1-2; TRBD1 aligns across 7 bases. Germline V gene sequence: CDR1 SGDLS, CDR2 YYNGEE. The CDR3 is 13 residues long. V shed 4 bases and J 7 bases; nucleotides not matched to a gene: 7. The DNA of the CDR3 is TGTGCCAGCAGCCCGGGGACAGTGAGTGGCTACACCTTC. Its translation: CASSPGTVSGYTF.

The gene calls are TRBV30 and TRBJ1-2; 7 bases are a match to TRBD1. J lost 5 bases, V lost 4 bases, and 10 bases had no gene match. The germline gives CDR1 GTSNPN, CDR2 SVGIG (reference sequence). This CDR3 contains 14 residues. CDR3: CAWNTGTALYGYTF. Written as DNA, the CDR3 is TGTGCCTGGAACACCGGGACAGCCTTGTATGGCTACACCTTC.

This clone has a handful of counts. The chain joins TRBV5-8 to TRBJ1-2, with D perhaps TRBD1 (5 bases). Germline loops: CDR1 SGHTS, CDR2 YDEGEE. Trimming stripped 4 bases from V and 7 bases from J, with 14 bases between. CDR3 length: 13 residues. The CDR3 DNA reads as TGTGCCAGCAGCCTGGGAAGGGGAGGTGGCTACACCTTC. Protein sequence: CASSLGRGGGYTF.

CDR3 in amino acids: CASSQAGQAINEKLFF. The CDR3 DNA follows: TGCGCCAGCAGCCAGGCCGGACAGGCCATTAATGAAAAACTGTTTTTT. V and J are TRBV4-1 and TRBJ1-4, with 7 bases identical to TRBD1. The CDR3 is 16 residues long. Germline V gives CDR1 MGHRA, CDR2 YSYEKL. V lost 3 bases and J lost 4; bases outside the gene matches: 8.